This paragraph covers one TCR beta chain sequence. Its target is not known. The data stem from a study of cytomegalovirus exposure and HLA in healthy donors. The overall study: Among about 179 million T cells, an earlier analysis found 120 million or so unique TCR beta sequences.

Study findings and constraints: V- and J-gene trimming in TCR beta was tied to a missense DCLRE1C variant by an analysis performed later. One later analysis reportedly identified an Asian-associated ancestry cluster that showed fewer N-insertions than the approximately 710-donor mean.

This CDR3 is built from 14 residues. Per the germline V gene, CDR1 is LNHDA and CDR2 is SQIVND (reference sequence). Trimming removed 2 bases from V and 3 bases from J, with 7 bases in between. The PCR had 60 Vbeta and 13 Jbeta primers. Repertoires were generated with immunoSEQ multiplex PCR, while TCRdb's copy carries only in-frame clones and drops some. The table lists around 200,000 clones, approximately 80% of them singletons. The receptor comes from a man aged 45-60 years in good health and CMV-seronegative. J is TRBJ2-2 and V is TRBV19; D might be TRBD1 (6 bases). The sample consisted of PBMCs. In DNA form, the CDR3 reads TGTGCCAGTAGTATAAGGACAGACACCGGGGAGCTGTTTTTT. This gives the protein CASSIRTDTGELFF.